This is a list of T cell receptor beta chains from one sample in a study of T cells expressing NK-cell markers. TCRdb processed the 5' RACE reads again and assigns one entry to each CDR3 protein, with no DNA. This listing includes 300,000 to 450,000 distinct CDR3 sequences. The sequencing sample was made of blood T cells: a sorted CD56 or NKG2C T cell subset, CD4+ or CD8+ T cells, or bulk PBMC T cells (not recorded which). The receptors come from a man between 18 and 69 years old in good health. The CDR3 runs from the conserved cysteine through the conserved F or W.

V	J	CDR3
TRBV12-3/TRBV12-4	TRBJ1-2	CASSLDRGQGGYGYTF
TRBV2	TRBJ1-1	CASSWGGTEAFF
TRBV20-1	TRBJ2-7	CSAPPRDRVHGQYF
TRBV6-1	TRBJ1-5	CASSRGTISSNQPQHF
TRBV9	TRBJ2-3	CASSGGLAGTSTDTQYF
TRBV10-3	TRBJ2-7	CAISGFRTYEQYF
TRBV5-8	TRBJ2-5	CASSRGSSGGDQETQYF
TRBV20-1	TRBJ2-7	CSASSQSSYEQYF
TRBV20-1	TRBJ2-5	CSARVDPGLVVWETQYF
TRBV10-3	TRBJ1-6	CAISERNNSPLHF
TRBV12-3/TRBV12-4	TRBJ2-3	CASNKLAGEDTQYF
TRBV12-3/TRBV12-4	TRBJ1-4	CASSLGLSGEKLFF
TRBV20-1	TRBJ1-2	CSARGAGGFYGYTF
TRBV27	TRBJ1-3	CASSPYLQGNSGNTIYF
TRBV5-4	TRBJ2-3	CASSRTSGGTVDTQYF
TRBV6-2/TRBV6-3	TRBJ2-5	CASSYSGRPVYF
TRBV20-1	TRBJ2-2	CSARDGRAYTGELFF
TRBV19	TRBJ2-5	CASSRTSGRIQETQYF
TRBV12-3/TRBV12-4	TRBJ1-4	CASSPRWTGPEKLFF
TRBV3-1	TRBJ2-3	CASSGTGSKYF
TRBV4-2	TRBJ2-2	CASSGSGGLNTGELFF
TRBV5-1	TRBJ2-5	CASSLGSGQGFETQYF
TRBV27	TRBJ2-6	CASADGRGRGANVLTF
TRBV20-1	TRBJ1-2	CSARVGGGDYTF
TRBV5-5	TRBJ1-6	CASSLSAFNDSPLHF
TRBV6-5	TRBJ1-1	CASSYSRTGGEAFF
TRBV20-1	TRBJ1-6	CSAKRDRYNSPLHF
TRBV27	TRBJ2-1	CASSPRQAGTNEQFF
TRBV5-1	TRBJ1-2	CASSSTGDYGYTF
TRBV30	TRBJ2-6	CAWRARTSPSGANVLTF
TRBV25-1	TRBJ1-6	CASSPLDRLNSPLHF
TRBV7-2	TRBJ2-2	CASSLERTGSTGELFF
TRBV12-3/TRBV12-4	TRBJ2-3	CASSPHGGTGGGTDTQYF
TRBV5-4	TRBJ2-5	CASSLRSGAETQYF
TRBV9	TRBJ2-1	CASSVGEAWDEQFF
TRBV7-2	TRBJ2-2	CASSLRTAGTGELFF
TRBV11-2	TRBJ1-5	CASSSGGGYQPQHF
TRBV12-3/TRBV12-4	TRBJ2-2	CASSLHGRMNTGELFF
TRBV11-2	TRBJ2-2	CASSSLGLTGELFF
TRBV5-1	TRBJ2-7	CASSLGSRTYEQYF
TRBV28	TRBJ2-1	CASSLVNPAPNEQFF
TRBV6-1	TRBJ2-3	CASNRISAGGRSTQYF
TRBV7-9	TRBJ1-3	CASSLGPGRGNTIYF
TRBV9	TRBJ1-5	CASSASANQPQHF
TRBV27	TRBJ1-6	CASSFGPGRADFSLHF
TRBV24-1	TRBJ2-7	CATSDLRSQAYEQYF
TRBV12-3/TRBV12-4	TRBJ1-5	CASSSDRSQPQHF
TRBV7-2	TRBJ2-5	CASSSPVVEQEETQYF
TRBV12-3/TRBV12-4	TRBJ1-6	CASSYRVWNSPLHF